This paragraph reports one T cell receptor beta chain. Its target is not known. Amplification targeted TCR beta CDR3 regions from RNA transcripts. The TCR CDR3 first-round RT-PCR relied on the HTBI primer set. One entry per CDR3 protein results from TCRdb running MiXCR on the multiplex PCR reads. The sample has nearly 600,000 distinct CDR3 sequences, approximately 15% seen once. The germline V and J ends were trimmed by 2 bases and 0 bases, with 14 bases remaining between them. The V gene's germline CDR1 is MNHEY and CDR2 SMNVEV (reference sequence). The CDR3 sequence is 18 residues long. This entry is derived from a study of T cells in Graves' hyperthyroidism and ophthalmopathy. Broader study findings: A model of 13 V-J pairs discriminated ophthalmopathy from stable hyperthyroidism. Blood samples included most of the expanded thyroid clonotypes exceeding 0.001.

Orbital computed tomography, thyroid ultrasound, serum thyroxine and TRAb, and clinical symptoms together informed the diagnoses. The rearrangement links TRBV27 to TRBJ1-6; D remains ambiguous. This sequence was found in a woman aged 18-35 years with Graves' ophthalmopathy. Source material: blood. Here the CDR3 DNA reads TGTGCCAGCAGTTTAGCGGGGAAACCTCTCTCCTATAATTCACCCCTCCACTTT. It encodes CASSLAGKPLSYNSPLHF.